This T cell receptor (beta chain) derives from a study of regulatory T cells in long-lasting Graves disease. Time point reported: newly diagnosed GD, antithyroid drugs for less than 3 months. RNA from PBMCs was the source of the TCR library. The authors drew 8.5 to 9.5 milliliters of peripheral blood into EDTA tubes. Sequencing libraries for TCR beta were prepared with iRepertoire HTBI primers and Arm-PCR of CDR3 regions. TCRdb passed the multiplex PCR reads through MiXCR, listing each CDR3 protein once. This sample carries some 250,000 distinct CDR3 sequences, approximately 18% of them seen once, and the ten largest clones take 12% to 15%. Germline assignment: CDR1 SGHVS and CDR2 FNYEAQ. V shed 0 bases and J shed 2 bases, with 0 bases lying between them. The CDR3 has 12 amino acids. This clonotype was counted ten times or more. Antigen unknown. Overall study results and limits: Reduced TCR diversity was observed in persistent Graves' patients versus newly diagnosed patients.

The sample was also linked to a second study, of T cells in Graves' hyperthyroidism and ophthalmopathy.

This TCR was recovered from a woman younger than 45 with Graves disease. The material was peripheral blood mononuclear cells (PBMCs), obtained at new diagnosis, from a patient treated with antithyroid drugs. This chain uses TRBV7-6 with TRBJ2-3, with D unclear. CDR3 in amino acids: CASSLATDTQYF. CDR3 DNA: TGTGCCAGCAGCTTAGCCACAGATACGCAGTATTTT.